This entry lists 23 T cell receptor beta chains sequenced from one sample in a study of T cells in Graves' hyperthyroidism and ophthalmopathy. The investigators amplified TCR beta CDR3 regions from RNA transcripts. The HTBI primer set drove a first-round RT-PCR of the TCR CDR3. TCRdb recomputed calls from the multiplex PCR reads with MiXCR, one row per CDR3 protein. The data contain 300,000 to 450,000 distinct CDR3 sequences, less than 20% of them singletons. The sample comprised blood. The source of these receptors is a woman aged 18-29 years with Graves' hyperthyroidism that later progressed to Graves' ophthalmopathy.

CDR3 protein: CASSPDVSGRAPDTQYF. In DNA, the CDR3 is TGCGCCAGCAGCCCCGATGTTAGCGGGAGGGCCCCAGATACGCAGTATTTT. The rearrangement joins TRBV4-3 to TRBJ2-3; 11 bases are a match to TRBD2. This CDR3 is built from 17 residues. Germline-derived CDR1 and CDR2 are LGHNA and YSLEER. The junction had 10 bases not matched to a gene; V was cut back by 4 bases and J by 4 bases.

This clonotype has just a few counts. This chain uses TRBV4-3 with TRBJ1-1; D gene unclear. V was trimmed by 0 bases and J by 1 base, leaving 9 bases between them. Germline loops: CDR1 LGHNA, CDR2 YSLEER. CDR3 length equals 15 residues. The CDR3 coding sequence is TGCGCCAGCAGCCAAGAACCCGACGGGAACACTGAAGCTTTCTTT. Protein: CASSQEPDGNTEAFF.

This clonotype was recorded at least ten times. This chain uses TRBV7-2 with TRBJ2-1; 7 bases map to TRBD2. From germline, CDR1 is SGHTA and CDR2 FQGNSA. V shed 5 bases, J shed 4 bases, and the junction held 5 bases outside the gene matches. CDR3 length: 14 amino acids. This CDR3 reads CASSLKAGYNEQFF. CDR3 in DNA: TGTGCCAGCAGCCTAAAAGCGGGATACAATGAGCAGTTCTTC.

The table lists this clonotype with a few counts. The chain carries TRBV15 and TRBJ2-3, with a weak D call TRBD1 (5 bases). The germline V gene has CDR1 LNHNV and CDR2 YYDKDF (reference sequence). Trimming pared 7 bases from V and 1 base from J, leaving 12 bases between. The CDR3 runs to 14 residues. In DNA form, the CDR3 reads TGTGCCACCAAGACAGCGTTGGGCACAGATACGCAGTATTTT. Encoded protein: CATKTALGTDTQYF.

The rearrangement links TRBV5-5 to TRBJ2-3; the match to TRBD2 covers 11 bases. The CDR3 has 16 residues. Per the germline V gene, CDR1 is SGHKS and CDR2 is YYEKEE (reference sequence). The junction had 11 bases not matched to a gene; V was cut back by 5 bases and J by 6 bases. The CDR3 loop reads CASSPSVAGGPDTQYF. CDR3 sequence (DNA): TGTGCCAGCAGTCCCTCCGTAGCGGGAGGGCCGGATACGCAGTATTTT.

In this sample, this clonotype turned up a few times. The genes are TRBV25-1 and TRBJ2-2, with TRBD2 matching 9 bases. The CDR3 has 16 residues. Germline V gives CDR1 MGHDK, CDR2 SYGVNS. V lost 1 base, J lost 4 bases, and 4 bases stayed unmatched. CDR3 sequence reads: CASSEFGGGGTGELFF. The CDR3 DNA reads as TGTGCCAGCAGTGAATTTGGCGGGGGGGGCACCGGGGAGCTGTTTTTT. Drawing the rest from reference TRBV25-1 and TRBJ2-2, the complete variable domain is EADIYQTPRYLVIGTGKKITLECSQTMGHDKMYWYQQDPGMELHLIHYSYGVNSTEKGDLSSESTVSRIRTEHFPLTLESARPSHTSQYLCASSEFGGGGTGELFFGEGSRLTVL.

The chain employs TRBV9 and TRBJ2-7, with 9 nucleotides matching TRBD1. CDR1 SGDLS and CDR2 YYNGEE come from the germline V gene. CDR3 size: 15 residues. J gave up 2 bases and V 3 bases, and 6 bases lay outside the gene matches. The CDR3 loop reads CASSATGGSTYEQYF. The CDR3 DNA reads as TGTGCCAGCAGCGCCACAGGGGGCAGTACCTACGAGCAGTACTTC. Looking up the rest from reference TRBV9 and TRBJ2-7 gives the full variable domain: DSGVTQTPKHLITATGQRVTLRCSPRSGDLSVYWYQQSLDQGLQFLIQYYNGEERAKGNILERFSAQQFPDLHSELNLSSLELGDSALYFCASSATGGSTYEQYFGPGTRLTVT.

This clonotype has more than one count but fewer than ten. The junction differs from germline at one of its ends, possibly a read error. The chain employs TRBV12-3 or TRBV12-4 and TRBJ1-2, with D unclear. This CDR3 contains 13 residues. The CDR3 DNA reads TGTGCCAGCAGTTTAATCCAGAACTATGGCCACACCTTC. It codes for CASSLIQNYGHTF.

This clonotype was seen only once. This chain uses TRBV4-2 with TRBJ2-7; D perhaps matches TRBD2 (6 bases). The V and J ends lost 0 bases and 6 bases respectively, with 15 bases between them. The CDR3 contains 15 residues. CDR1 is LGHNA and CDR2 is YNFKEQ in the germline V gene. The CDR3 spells CASSQDDSRRGEQYF. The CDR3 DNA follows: TGTGCCAGCAGCCAAGACGATAGTCGGAGGGGCGAGCAGTACTTC.

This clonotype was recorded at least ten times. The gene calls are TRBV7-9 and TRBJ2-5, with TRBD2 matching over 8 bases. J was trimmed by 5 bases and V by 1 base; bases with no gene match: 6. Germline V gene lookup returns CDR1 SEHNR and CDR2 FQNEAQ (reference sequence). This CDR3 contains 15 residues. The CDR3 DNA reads TGTGCCAGCAGCTTAGTTGGACTAGCCGGCGAGACCCAGTACTTC. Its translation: CASSLVGLAGETQYF.

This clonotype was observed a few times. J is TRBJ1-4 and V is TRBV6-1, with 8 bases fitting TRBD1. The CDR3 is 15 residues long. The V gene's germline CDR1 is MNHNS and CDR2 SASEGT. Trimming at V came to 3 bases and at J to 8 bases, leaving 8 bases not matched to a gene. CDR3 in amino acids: CASSDTRQGIEKLFF. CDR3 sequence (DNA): TGTGCCAGCAGTGATACCAGACAGGGGATCGAAAAACTGTTTTTT.

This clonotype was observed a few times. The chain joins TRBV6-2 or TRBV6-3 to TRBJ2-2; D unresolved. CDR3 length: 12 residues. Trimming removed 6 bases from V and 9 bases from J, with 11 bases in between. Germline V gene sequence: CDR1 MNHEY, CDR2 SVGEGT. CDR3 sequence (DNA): TGTGCCAGCAGCTCTCACCTCTGGGAGCTGTTTTTT. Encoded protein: CASSSHLWELFF.

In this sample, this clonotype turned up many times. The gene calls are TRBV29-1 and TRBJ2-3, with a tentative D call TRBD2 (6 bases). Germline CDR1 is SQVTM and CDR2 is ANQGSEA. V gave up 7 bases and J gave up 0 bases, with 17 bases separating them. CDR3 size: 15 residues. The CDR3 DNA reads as TGCAGCGCCCGGGGGACTGCTTCTAGCACAGATACGCAGTATTTT. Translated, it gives CSARGTASSTDTQYF.

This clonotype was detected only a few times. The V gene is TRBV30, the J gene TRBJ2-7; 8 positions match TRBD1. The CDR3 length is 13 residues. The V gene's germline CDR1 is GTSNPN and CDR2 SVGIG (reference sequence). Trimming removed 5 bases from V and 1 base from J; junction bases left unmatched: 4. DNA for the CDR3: TGTGCCTGGGCCGGACAGGGATCCTACGAGCAGTACTTC. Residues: CAWAGQGSYEQYF.

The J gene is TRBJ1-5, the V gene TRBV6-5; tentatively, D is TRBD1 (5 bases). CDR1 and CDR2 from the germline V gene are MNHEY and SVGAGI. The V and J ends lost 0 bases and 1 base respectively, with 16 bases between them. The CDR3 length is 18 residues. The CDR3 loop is CASSYSGAIGASNQPQHF. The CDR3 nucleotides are TGTGCCAGCAGTTACTCTGGGGCTATCGGGGCGAGCAATCAGCCCCAGCATTTT.

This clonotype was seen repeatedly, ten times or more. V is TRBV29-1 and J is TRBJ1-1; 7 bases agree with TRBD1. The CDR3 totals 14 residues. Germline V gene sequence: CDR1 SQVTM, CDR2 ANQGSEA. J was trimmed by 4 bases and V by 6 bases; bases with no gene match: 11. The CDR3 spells CSVQETGWGTEAFF. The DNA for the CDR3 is TGCAGCGTACAGGAGACAGGGTGGGGCACTGAAGCTTTCTTT. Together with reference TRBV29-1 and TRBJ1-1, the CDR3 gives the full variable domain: SAVISQKPSRDICQRGTSLTIQCQVDSQVTMMFWYRQQPGQSLTLIATANQGSEATYESGFVIDKFPISRPNLTFSTLTVSNMSPEDSSIYLCSVQETGWGTEAFFGQGTRLTVV.

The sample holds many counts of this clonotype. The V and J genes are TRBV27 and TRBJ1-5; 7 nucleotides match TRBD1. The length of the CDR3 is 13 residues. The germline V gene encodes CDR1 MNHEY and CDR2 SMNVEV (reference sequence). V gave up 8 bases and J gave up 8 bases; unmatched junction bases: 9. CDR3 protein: CASRDSPKEPQHF. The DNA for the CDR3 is TGTGCCAGCCGGGACAGTCCCAAGGAGCCCCAGCATTTT.

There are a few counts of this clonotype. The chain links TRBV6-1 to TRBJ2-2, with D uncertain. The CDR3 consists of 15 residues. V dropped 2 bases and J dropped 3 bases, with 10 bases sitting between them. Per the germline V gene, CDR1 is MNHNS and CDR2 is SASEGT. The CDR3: CASSENPGYTGELFF. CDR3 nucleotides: TGTGCCAGCAGTGAAAATCCGGGTTACACCGGGGAGCTGTTTTTT.

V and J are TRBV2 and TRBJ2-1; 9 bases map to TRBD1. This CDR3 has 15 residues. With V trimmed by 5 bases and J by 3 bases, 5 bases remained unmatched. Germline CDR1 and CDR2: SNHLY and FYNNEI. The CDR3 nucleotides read TGTGCCAGCAGTAAGGACAGGGGAAACTACAATGAGCAGTTCTTC. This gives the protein CASSKDRGNYNEQFF.

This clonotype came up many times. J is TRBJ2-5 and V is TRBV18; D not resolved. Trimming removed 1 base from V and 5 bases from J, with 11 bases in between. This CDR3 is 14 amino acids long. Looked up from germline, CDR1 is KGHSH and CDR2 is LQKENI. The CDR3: CASSPLPNQETQYF. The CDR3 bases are TGTGCCAGCTCACCACTGCCCAATCAGGAGACCCAGTACTTC. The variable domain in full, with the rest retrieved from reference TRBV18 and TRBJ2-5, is NAGVMQNPRHLVRRRGQEARLRCSPMKGHSHVYWYRQLPEEGLKFMVYLQKENIIDESGMPKERFSAEFPKEGPSILRIQQVVRGDSAAYFCASSPLPNQETQYFGPGTRLLVL.

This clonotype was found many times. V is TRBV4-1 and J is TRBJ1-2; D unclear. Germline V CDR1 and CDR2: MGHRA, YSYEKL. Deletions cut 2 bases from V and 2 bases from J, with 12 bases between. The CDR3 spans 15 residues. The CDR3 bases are TGCGCCAGCAGCCAATCTGACTTACAGAACTATGGCTACACCTTC. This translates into CASSQSDLQNYGYTF.

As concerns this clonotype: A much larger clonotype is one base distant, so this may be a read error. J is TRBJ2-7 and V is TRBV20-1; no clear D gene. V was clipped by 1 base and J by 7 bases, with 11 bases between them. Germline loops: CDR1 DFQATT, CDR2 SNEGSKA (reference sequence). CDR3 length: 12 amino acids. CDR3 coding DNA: TGCAGTGCTAGAGGTTTACGGAGTGAGCAGTACTTC. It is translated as CSARGLRSEQYF.

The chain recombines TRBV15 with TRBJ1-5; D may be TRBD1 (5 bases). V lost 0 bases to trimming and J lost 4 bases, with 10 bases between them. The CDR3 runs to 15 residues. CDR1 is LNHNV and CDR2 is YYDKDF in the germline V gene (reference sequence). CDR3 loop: CATSRDQDSNQPQHF. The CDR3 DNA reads TGTGCCACCAGCAGAGATCAAGACAGTAATCAGCCCCAGCATTTT.